The present entry profiles one TCR beta chain with its context. As yet, its antigen is unknown. This sample was taken from a study of chemoradiotherapy in HPV16-positive cancers. Study observations and caveats: Only two HPV16-positive patients supplied the functional HPV-specificity definition. During treatment, candidate HPV-specific clones and E7-related motifs expanded in tumor. Better recurrence-free survival went with HPV-responsive T-cell expansion in HPV16-positive patients.

Assay used: immunoSEQ multiplex PCR; TCRdb lists only in-frame clones, some missing. The sample records some 5,000 clones, about 83% being singletons. The CDR3 spans 14 residues. With V trimmed by 2 bases and J by 5 bases, 4 bases remained unmatched. CDR1 and CDR2 (germline): LNHDA, SQIVND (reference sequence). The chain employs TRBV19 and TRBJ1-2; TRBD1 aligns across 8 bases. The sequencing used tumor tissue, collected from a patient who underwent chemoradiotherapy. The receptor comes from a human donor with HPV-associated anogenital cancer. The CDR3 sequence is CASSITQGAYGYTF. The DNA of the CDR3 is TGTGCCAGTAGTATAACGCAGGGGGCGTATGGCTACACCTTC.